Sequencing of this T cell receptor (beta chain) was carried out in a study of vaccination effects on CD4 cells after COVID-19. Some clones are missing from TCRdb's copy, which holds only in-frame ones; the method was immunoSEQ multiplex PCR. In the table there are 35,000 to 55,000 clones, around 77% of which are singletons. V lost 5 bases to trimming and J lost 1 base; unmatched junction nucleotides: 14. The CDR3 is made up of 19 amino acids. Germline CDR1 MDHEN, CDR2 SYDVKM. Antigen-specific CD4+ T cells were expanded with viral peptide pools in the ViraFEST assay before sequencing. Cultured cells yielded isolated CD4+ T cells after roughly 11 days. Testing of the vaccine recipients showed negative nucleocapsid antibodies and no prior SARS-CoV-2 infection. A single count supports this clone. The antigen is not known.

The origin of this receptor is a human donor who received a COVID-19 vaccine. Sequenced here: CD4+ T cells from PBMCs cultured with SARS-CoV-2 spike peptides, sampled before COVID-19 vaccination. This chain links TRBV28 with TRBJ1-6, with TRBD1 matching 7 bases. The CDR3 loop reads CASSGLQGPGLSYNSPLHF. For the CDR3, the DNA is TGTGCCAGCAGTGGATTACAGGGGCCCGGCCTTTCCTATAATTCACCCCTCCACTTT.